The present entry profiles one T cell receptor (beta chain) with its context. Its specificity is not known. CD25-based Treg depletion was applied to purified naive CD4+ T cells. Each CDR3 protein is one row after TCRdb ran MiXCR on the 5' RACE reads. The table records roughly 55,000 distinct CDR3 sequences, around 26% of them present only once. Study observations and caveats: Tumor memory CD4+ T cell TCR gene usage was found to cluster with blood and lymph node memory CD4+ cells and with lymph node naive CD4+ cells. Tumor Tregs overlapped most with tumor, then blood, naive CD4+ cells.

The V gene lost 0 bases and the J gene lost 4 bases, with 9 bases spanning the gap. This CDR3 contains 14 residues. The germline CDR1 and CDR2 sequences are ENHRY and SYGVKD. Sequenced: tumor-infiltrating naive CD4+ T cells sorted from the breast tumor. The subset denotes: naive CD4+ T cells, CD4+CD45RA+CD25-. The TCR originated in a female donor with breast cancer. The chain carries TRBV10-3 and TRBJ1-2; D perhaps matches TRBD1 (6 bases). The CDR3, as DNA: TGTGCCATCAGTGAGTCGACAGGTTTCTATGGCTACACCTTC. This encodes CAISESTGFYGYTF.